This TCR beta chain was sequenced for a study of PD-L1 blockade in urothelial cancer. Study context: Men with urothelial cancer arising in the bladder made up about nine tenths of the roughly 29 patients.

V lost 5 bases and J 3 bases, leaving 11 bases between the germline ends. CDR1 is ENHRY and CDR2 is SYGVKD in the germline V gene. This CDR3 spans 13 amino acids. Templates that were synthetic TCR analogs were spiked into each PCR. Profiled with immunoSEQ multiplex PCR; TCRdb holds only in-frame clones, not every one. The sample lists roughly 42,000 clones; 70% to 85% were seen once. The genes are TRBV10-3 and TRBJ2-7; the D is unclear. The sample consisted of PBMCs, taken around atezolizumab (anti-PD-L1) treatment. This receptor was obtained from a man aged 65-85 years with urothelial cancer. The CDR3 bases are TGTGCCATCAGTTCGTCTCTAGACTACGAGCAGTACTTC. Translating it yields CAISSSLDYEQYF.